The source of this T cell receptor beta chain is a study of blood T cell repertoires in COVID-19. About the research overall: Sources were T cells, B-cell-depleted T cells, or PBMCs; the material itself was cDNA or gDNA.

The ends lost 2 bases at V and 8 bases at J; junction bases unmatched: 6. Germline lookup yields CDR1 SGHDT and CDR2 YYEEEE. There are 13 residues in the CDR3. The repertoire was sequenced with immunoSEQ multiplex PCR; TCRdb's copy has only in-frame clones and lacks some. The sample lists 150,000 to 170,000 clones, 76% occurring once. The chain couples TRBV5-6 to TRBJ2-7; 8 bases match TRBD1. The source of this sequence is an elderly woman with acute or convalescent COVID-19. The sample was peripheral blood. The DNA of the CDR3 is TGTGCCAGCAGCTTAACGGACAGGGTGCAGCAGTACTTC. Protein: CASSLTDRVQQYF.